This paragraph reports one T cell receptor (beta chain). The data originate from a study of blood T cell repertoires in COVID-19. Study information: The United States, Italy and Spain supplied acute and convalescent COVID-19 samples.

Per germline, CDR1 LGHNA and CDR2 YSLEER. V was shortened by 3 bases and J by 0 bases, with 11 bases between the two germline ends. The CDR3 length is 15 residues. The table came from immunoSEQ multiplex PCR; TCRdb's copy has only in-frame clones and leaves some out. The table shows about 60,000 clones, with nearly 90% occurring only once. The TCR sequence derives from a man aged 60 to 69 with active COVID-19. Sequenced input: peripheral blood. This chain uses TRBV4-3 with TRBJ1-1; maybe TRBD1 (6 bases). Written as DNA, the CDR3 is TGCGCCAGCAGCCAGACCCGGGACATGAACACTGAAGCTTTCTTT. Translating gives CASSQTRDMNTEAFF.